This TCR beta chain is from a study of shared clonotypes between healthy human individuals. This table comes from immunoSEQ multiplex PCR, and its TCRdb copy is limited to in-frame clones, with some not included. The sample yields approximately 500,000 clones, around 96% seen once. The CDR3 runs to 14 residues. V trimming: 8 bases; J trimming: 0 bases; junction bases outside the gene matches: 3. Germline CDR1 MDHEN, CDR2 SYDVKM. The rearrangement joins TRBV28 to TRBJ1-3; 8 nucleotides align to TRBD1. Sequenced material: naive CD4+ T cells sorted from blood. Subset given: CD45RA+ positively selected. The receptor comes from a woman in her twenties or thirties in good health. CDR3 loop: CASGQGGSGNTIYF. CDR3 in DNA: TGTGCCAGCGGACAGGGTGGCTCTGGAAACACCATATATTTT. The whole variable domain, remainder taken from reference TRBV28 and TRBJ1-3, is DVKVTQSSRYLVKRTGEKVFLECVQDMDHENMFWYRQDPGLGLRLIYFSYDVKMKEKGDIPEGYSVSREKKERFSLILESASTNQTSMYLCASGQGGSGNTIYFGEGSWLTVV.